These T cell receptor beta chains were read from a single sample in a study of human T cells and chemical hapten exposure. TCRdb ran MiXCR on the RACE reads and lists one entry per CDR3 protein. The table shows around 99,000 distinct CDR3 sequences, with about an eighth occurring only once. The material sequenced was whole blood, taken in connection with sensitization to the hapten diphenylcyclopropenone (DPC). The receptors here all came from a woman aged 40 to 50 with alopecia areata. Some clones in this sample may be carry-over from other donors' samples. Both conserved end residues are part of each CDR3. D genes are given only for firm matches. Not all rows give a size; the values are once, few, many and, for expanded clones, a class.

TRBD1,TRBJ2-5,TRBV29-1,-,TGCAGCGTCGGACAGGGGGGAGAGACCCAGTACTTC,CSVGQGGETQYF
-,TRBJ1-1,TRBV29-1,-,TGCAGCGTTGAAGGTGCTGGTGGGGCGAACACTGAAGCTTTCTTT,CSVEGAGGANTEAFF
TRBD2,TRBJ2-1,TRBV7-7,many,TGTGCTAGCAGCTTAGGGACTAGCGGGGGGGATGAGCAGTTCTTC,CASSLGTSGGDEQFF
-,TRBJ2-3,TRBV7-8,many,TGTGCCAGCACCCAATCGGGGCCCTTAAACACAGATACGCAGTATTTT,CASTQSGPLNTDTQYF
TRBD1,TRBJ1-1,TRBV5-1,-,TGCGCCAGCAGCCAATTTGAGGGACAGCCGAACACTGAAGCTTTCTTT,CASSQFEGQPNTEAFF
-,TRBJ1-5,TRBV18,many,TGTGCCAGCTCACCAGCGGCACAGGATCAGCCCCAGCATTTT,CASSPAAQDQPQHF
-,TRBJ2-3,TRBV20-1,-,TGCAGTGCTAGTGATCTGAATGCAGATACGCAGTATTTT,CSASDLNADTQYF
TRBD1,TRBJ1-1,TRBV2,few,TGTGCCAGCATGAGACAGGGCCTTGAAGCTTTCTTT,CASMRQGLEAFF
-,TRBJ2-7,TRBV4-3,-,TGCGCCAGCAGCCAAGAGGAGAAGGGCGAGCAGTACTTC,CASSQEEKGEQYF
TRBD1,TRBJ1-2,TRBV27,once,TGTGCCAGCAGTTTGGGTGTCACAGGGGGCTCCGATGGCTACACCTTC,CASSLGVTGGSDGYTF
-,TRBJ1-3,TRBV6-5,few,TGTGCCAGCAGTTACTCGCGAGGGTCTGGAAACACCATATATTTT,CASSYSRGSGNTIYF
TRBD1,TRBJ2-3,TRBV29-1,-,TGCAGCGTTGAAGGCGACAGGGGAATCACAGATACGCAGTATTTT,CSVEGDRGITDTQYF
-,TRBJ2-7,TRBV4-1,-,TGCGCCAGCAGCCGCACCCCTTCGGGAGAGCAGTACTTC,CASSRTPSGEQYF
-,TRBJ2-2,TRBV11-3,-,TGTGCCAGCAGCTTAGATACCGAGAACACCGGGGAGCTGTTTTTT,CASSLDTENTGELFF
-,TRBJ2-7,TRBV7-9,-,TGTGCCAGCAGCTTACTAGCGACATACGAGCAGTACTTC,CASSLLATYEQYF
TRBD1,TRBJ2-5,TRBV29-1,many,TGCAGCGTCGCCCGACAGGGTAAAGAGACCCAGTACTTC,CSVARQGKETQYF
-,TRBJ2-3,TRBV30,-,TGTGCCTGGAGTATAGAGGGGAGGCCAGATACGCAGTATTTT,CAWSIEGRPDTQYF
-,TRBJ1-4,TRBV5-1,-,TGCGCCAGCAGCTTTAGGGATGGTGAAAAACTGTTTTTT,CASSFRDGEKLFF
TRBD1,TRBJ2-1,TRBV29-1,few,TGCAGCGTTCGGGGACAGTTGAATGAGCAGTTCTTC,CSVRGQLNEQFF
-,TRBJ2-5,TRBV7-2,few,TGTGCCAGCAGCTCCCTACAAGAGACCCAGTACTTC,CASSSLQETQYF
-,TRBJ1-4,TRBV28,few,TGTGCCAGCAGCTCTTACCGCGCGGCTAATGAAAAACTGTTTTTT,CASSSYRAANEKLFF
-,TRBJ2-5,TRBV18,-,TGTGCCAGCTCAACGGGGCCGCAAGAGACCCAGTACTTC,CASSTGPQETQYF
TRBD2,TRBJ2-3,TRBV18,-,TGTGCCAGCTCAATGGGGACTAGCGGCACAGATACGCAGTATTTT,CASSMGTSGTDTQYF
-,TRBJ2-2,TRBV28,few,TGTGCCAGCAGTAACCCCCGACATCTCGGGACCGGGGAGCTGTTTTTT,CASSNPRHLGTGELFF
TRBD1,TRBJ2-7,TRBV4-2,-,TGTGCCAGCAGCCAAGAGGACAGGGGGGCCCGAGAGCAGTACTTC,CASSQEDRGAREQYF
-,TRBJ1-5,TRBV3-1,-,TGTGCCAGCAGCGTCGGGGGGGCAAATCAGCCCCAGCATTTT,CASSVGGANQPQHF
-,TRBJ2-1,TRBV12-3/TRBV12-4,-,TGTGCCAGCAGTTTAGGACTACCCGCTTACAATGAGCAGTTCTTC,CASSLGLPAYNEQFF
-,TRBJ1-1,TRBV12-3/TRBV12-4,few,TGTGCCAGCAACGGACAGTCTGAAGCTTTCTTT,CASNGQSEAFF
-,TRBJ2-3,TRBV11-1,-,TGTGCCAGCAGCTTCCGAGGCCGGGGGGATACGCAGTATTTT,CASSFRGRGDTQYF
-,TRBJ1-5,TRBV5-1,-,TGCGGATATCAGCCCCAGCATTTT,CGYQPQHF
TRBD2,TRBJ2-7,TRBV7-6,once,TGTGCCAGCAGCCTAGGGACTAACTACGAGCAGTACTTC,CASSLGTNYEQYF
TRBD2,TRBJ2-7,TRBV28,few,TGTGCCAGCAGTTTATCCACTAGCGGGGGGGCACTTGCCAAGCAGTACTTC,CASSLSTSGGALAKQYF
TRBD1,TRBJ1-1,TRBV28,-,TGTGCCAGCAGTTTAGACAGGGTTCGCACTGAAGCTTTCTTT,CASSLDRVRTEAFF
-,TRBJ2-2,TRBV6-1,many,TGTGCCAGCAGAGTAAACACCGGGGAGCTGTTTTTT,CASRVNTGELFF
TRBD1,TRBJ2-3,TRBV20-1,few,TGCAGTGCAAAGGGACAGACAGATACGCAGTATTTT,CSAKGQTDTQYF
-,TRBJ2-5,TRBV7-6,few,TGTGCCAGCAGCTTAGTGGGGAATCCCGGGGAGACCCAGTACTTC,CASSLVGNPGETQYF
-,TRBJ2-1,TRBV20-1,-,TGCAGTGCTAGAGATGAGAGCGGCCCCGCCTACAATGAGCAGTTCTTC,CSARDESGPAYNEQFF
-,TRBJ1-4,TRBV5-4,few,TGTGCCAGCAGCTTATTCAGTGAGGATGAAAAACTGTTTTTT,CASSLFSEDEKLFF
-,TRBJ2-5,TRBV7-2,-,TGTGCCAGCCCGCAGGAGGGATCGCGGACCCAGTACTTC,CASPQEGSRTQYF
-,TRBJ2-3,TRBV7-9,many,TGTGCCAGCAGCTTAGGACTAGGGGGCGCAGATACGCAGTATTTT,CASSLGLGGADTQYF
TRBD1,TRBJ1-4,TRBV28,-,TGTGCCAGCAGTTTAAGCGGGACAGTCGCCGAAAAACTGTTTTTT,CASSLSGTVAEKLFF
-,TRBJ2-3,TRBV4-1,few,TGCGCCAGCAGCCAAGCGGGTTCCACAGATACGCAGTATTTT,CASSQAGSTDTQYF
TRBD1,TRBJ2-1,TRBV20-1,-,TGCAGTGCTGGGGACAGATTGGGTAATGAGCAGTTCTTC,CSAGDRLGNEQFF
TRBD2,TRBJ2-7,TRBV4-2,medium-sized,TGTGCCAGCAGCCAAGGAATAGCGGGAGATTCCTACGAGCAGTACTTC,CASSQGIAGDSYEQYF
-,TRBJ1-5,TRBV20-1,few,TGCAGTGCTAGAGCCGGGTTGGATCAGCCCCAGCATTTT,CSARAGLDQPQHF
-,TRBJ1-2,TRBV4-1,few,TGCGCCAGCAGCCAAGCGGCAGTGCGGGAGGGATATGGCTACACCTTC,CASSQAAVREGYGYTF
TRBD1,TRBJ1-1,TRBV5-1,-,TGCGCCAGCAGCTCAGGGGGAACGGGGAACACTGAAGCTTTCTTT,CASSSGGTGNTEAFF
-,TRBJ2-7,TRBV29-1,-,TGCAGCGTAGGTCCCAGGGCCGGAGACTACGAGCAGTACTTC,CSVGPRAGDYEQYF
-,TRBJ2-7,TRBV12-3/TRBV12-4,few,TGTGCCAGCTCGGGACTCCCTGACTCCTACGAGCAGTACTTC,CASSGLPDSYEQYF
-,TRBJ1-1,TRBV29-1,many,TGCAGCGGCGGAGGGGTTTACACTGAAGCTTTCTTT,CSGGGVYTEAFF
-,TRBJ2-3,TRBV5-1,-,TGCGCCAGCAGCTCAAGGCGGGCCGACACAGATACGCAGTATTTT,CASSSRRADTDTQYF
TRBD1,TRBJ1-1,TRBV20-1,-,TGCAGTGCTTTACAGGGGTCCAACACTGAAGCTTTCTTT,CSALQGSNTEAFF
TRBD1,TRBJ2-3,TRBV20-1,-,TGCAGTGCGACCGGGACAGGGGCCACAGATACGCAGTATTTT,CSATGTGATDTQYF
-,TRBJ2-1,TRBV30,many,TGTGCCCGTAGCCCGGGAAGCTACAATGAGCAGTTCTTC,CARSPGSYNEQFF
TRBD1,TRBJ1-5,TRBV18,few,TGTGCCAGCTCACGGGACAGACAAGATCAGCCCCAGCATTTT,CASSRDRQDQPQHF